The clone carrying this TCR beta chain has a handful of counts. The antigen is undetermined. The record originates from a study of T cell repertoires in cytomegalovirus infection. One entry per CDR3 protein results from TCRdb running MiXCR on the reads. The data contain roughly 990,000 distinct CDR3 sequences, roughly 30% of them seen just once; the ten biggest clones take up roughly 13%. CDR3 length: 16 residues. Germline-derived CDR1 and CDR2 are SNHLY and FYNNEI. V shed 7 bases and J shed 0 bases, with 18 bases lying between them. The source is a human donor in good health (CMV status not recorded). Some clones in this sample may be carry-over from other donors' samples. This chain uses TRBV2 with TRBJ1-1; tentative D call: TRBD1 (6 bases). The sample here was cultured CD8+ T cells from PBMCs, taken from culture after CMV antigen stimulation. Here the CDR3 DNA reads TGTGCCAGCAAATCGCCTCCCGGACAGATGAACACTGAAGCTTTCTTT. It codes for CASKSPPGQMNTEAFF.